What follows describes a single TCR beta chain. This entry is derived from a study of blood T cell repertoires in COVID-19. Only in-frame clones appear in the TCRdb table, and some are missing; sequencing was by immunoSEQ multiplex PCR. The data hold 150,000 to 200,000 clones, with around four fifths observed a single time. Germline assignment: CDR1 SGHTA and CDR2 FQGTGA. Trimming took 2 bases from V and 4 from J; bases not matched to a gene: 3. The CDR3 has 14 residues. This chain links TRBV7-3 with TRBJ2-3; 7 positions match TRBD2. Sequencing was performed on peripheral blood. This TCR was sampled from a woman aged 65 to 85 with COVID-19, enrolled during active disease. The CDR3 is CASSLGGSSDTQYF. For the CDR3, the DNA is TGTGCCAGCAGCTTAGGCGGGAGCTCAGATACGCAGTATTTT. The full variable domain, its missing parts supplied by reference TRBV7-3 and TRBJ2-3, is GAGVSQTPSNKVTEKGKYVELRCDPISGHTALYWYRQSLGQGPEFLIYFQGTGAADDSGLPNDRFFAVRPEGSVSTLKIQRTERGDSAVYLCASSLGGSSDTQYFGPGTRLTVL.